This TCR beta chain was obtained from a study of blood T cell repertoires in COVID-19. As originally analysed: The authors estimated nucleated cell counts from reference gene primer amplification. Sequenced by immunoSEQ multiplex PCR; TCRdb stores in-frame clones only, minus some. Clone size and the V and J calls come from that table; the DNA yielded D and trimming. This table holds 150,000 to 200,000 clones, more than 65% found once. The ends lost 4 bases at V and 4 bases at J; junction bases unmatched: 6. The CDR3 is 15 residues long. The germline gives CDR1 MNHEY, CDR2 SVGAGI. Source material: PBMCs or T cells enriched from blood (not recorded which). The receptor was derived from a woman in her fifties or sixties with acute COVID-19. The rearrangement links TRBV6-5 to TRBJ2-5; 10 nucleotides agree with TRBD2. CDR3 protein: CASSFSAGGPETQYF. The CDR3 region has the DNA TGTGCCAGCAGTTTTTCAGCGGGGGGGCCAGAGACCCAGTACTTC.